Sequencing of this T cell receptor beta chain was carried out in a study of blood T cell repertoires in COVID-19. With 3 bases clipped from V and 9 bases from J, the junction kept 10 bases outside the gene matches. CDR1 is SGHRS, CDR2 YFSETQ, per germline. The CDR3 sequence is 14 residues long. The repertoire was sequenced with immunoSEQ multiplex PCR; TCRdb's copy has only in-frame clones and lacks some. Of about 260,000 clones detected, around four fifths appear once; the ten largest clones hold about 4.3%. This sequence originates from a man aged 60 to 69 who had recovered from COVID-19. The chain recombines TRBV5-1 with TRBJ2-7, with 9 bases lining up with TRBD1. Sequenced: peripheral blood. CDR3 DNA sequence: TGCGCCAGCAGCTCCACTGGGACAGGGTTGGTGCAGTACTTC. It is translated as CASSSTGTGLVQYF.